The 25 T cell receptor beta chains given below trace back to one sample, sequenced in a study of early T cells in non-severe SARS-CoV-2 infection (TCRdb year 2021). Library creation used 5' RACE. For sequencing, a NextSeq 500 was employed. Using fastp at Q25 and MiXCR, TCRdb reprocessed the public reads and kept productive beta chains. Records with the same CDR3 protein are collapsed into one entry carrying the most frequent genes and DNA. Counted in this sample were fewer than 85,000 distinct CDR3 sequences; about a sixth of them appeared once. The top ten constitute about 2.6% of the sample. Sequenced input: whole blood. The receptors here all came from an adult who was a healthcare worker with PCR-confirmed SARS-CoV-2 infection or an uninfected control (not recorded which).

This clonotype was counted many times. V is TRBV7-3 and J is TRBJ2-5; the D is unclear. Per the germline V gene, CDR1 is SGHTA and CDR2 is FQGTGA. This CDR3 comprises 13 residues. Trimming stripped 1 base from V and 7 bases from J, with 10 bases between. The CDR3 nucleotides read TGTGCCAGCAGCTTAAACCCGGTTGGGACCCAGTACTTC. It is translated as CASSLNPVGTQYF.

This clonotype turned up a few times. CDR3 bases: TGCGCCAGCAGCCAAGGGTGGAGGGTTTCACCCCTCCACTTT. Residues: CASSQGWRVSPLHF. The V gene is TRBV4-1, the J gene TRBJ1-6; unclear D gene. The CDR3 consists of 14 residues. Germline-derived CDR1 and CDR2 are MGHRA and YSYEKL. V was shortened by 1 base and J by 9 bases, with 10 bases between the two germline ends.

This sequence joins TRBV7-3 and TRBJ2-1; possible D gene TRBD1, 6 bases. Trimming took off 0 bases at V and 3 bases at J, with 12 bases between the two ends. CDR1 SGHTA and CDR2 FQGTGA come from the germline V gene. There are 16 residues in the CDR3. The CDR3 loop is CASSLTGTTIYNEQFF. Written as DNA, the CDR3 is TGTGCCAGCAGCTTAACAGGGACAACCATCTACAATGAGCAGTTCTTC.

This clonotype was seen only a few times. The chain is built from TRBV6-2 or TRBV6-3 and TRBJ2-3; D gene unclear. The germline V gene has CDR1 MNHEY and CDR2 SVGEGT. Trimming pared 7 bases from V and 2 bases from J, leaving 16 bases between. CDR3 length equals 15 residues. The CDR3 here is CASTPRRHLTDTQYF. The CDR3 nucleotides are TGTGCCAGCACCCCCCGCAGACACCTCACAGATACGCAGTATTTT.

This clonotype appeared a few times. The chain joins TRBV3-1 to TRBJ1-5; 12 nucleotides match TRBD1. CDR1 LGHDT and CDR2 YNNKEL come from the germline V gene (reference sequence). There are 18 residues in the CDR3. J was trimmed by 5 bases and V by 5 bases; bases with no gene match: 13. CDR3 sequence (DNA): TGTGCCAGCAGCGGGGCGACCGGGACAGGGGGCGCCCATCAGCCCCAGCATTTT. Translation gives CASSGATGTGGAHQPQHF.

This clonotype was seen a handful of times. The chain links TRBV7-9 to TRBJ1-1; 11 bases are a match to TRBD1. The V segment lost 3 bases and the J segment 2 bases; nucleotides outside the gene matches: 8. Germline V lookup: CDR1 SEHNR, CDR2 FQNEAQ (reference sequence). The CDR3 spans 17 residues. CDR3 DNA sequence: TGTGCCAGCAGCTTGCTCGGGACAGGGGGACCTAACACTGAAGCTTTCTTT. This translates into CASSLLGTGGPNTEAFF.

This clonotype turned up a few times. The CDR3 is CSVVNRDGGYEQYF. Written as DNA, the CDR3 is TGCAGCGTCGTAAACCGGGACGGAGGCTACGAGCAGTACTTC. V and J are TRBV29-1 and TRBJ2-7, with D tentatively TRBD1 or TRBD2 (5 bases each). The germline V gene encodes CDR1 SQVTM and CDR2 ANQGSEA. This CDR3 contains 14 residues. The V end lost 6 bases, the J end lost 3 bases, and 18 bases lay between the germline ends.

This sequence joins TRBV11-2 and TRBJ2-3; no reliable D call. The germline gives CDR1 SGHAT, CDR2 FQNNGV. V lost 1 base, J lost 5 bases, and 7 bases lay in between. The CDR3 extends over 13 amino acids. CDR3 loop: CASSLGLKDTQYF. The CDR3 coding sequence is TGTGCCAGCAGCTTAGGACTCAAAGATACGCAGTATTTT.

Details on this clonotype: No conserved phenylalanine or tryptophan is present at the end of the CDR3, so a read error is the likely explanation. V gene TRBV7-6 combines with J gene TRBJ2-7, with D tentatively TRBD1 (6 bases). V lost 1 base, J lost 7 bases, and 17 bases lay in between. This CDR3 has 15 amino acids. Germline assignment: CDR1 SGHVS and CDR2 FNYEAQ. CDR3 coding DNA: TGTGCCAGCAGCTTAGGGGGACATGGTTCTGGGGAGCAGTACCTC. This encodes CASSLGGHGSGEQYL.

This clonotype occurred once. It is unclear where the CDR3 begins or ends on the DNA, so no DNA is shown, and the CDR3 is as TCRdb lists it. The gene calls are TRBV30 and TRBJ2-1; the D call in the table, TRBD2, was not verified against the DNA. The CDR3 length equals 15 residues, ends included. The germline gives CDR1 GTSNPN, CDR2 SVGIG (reference sequence). The CDR3 reads CAWSVGSGSSDEQLF.

The sample holds a few counts of this clonotype. This rearrangement joins TRBV7-2 to TRBJ2-1, with TRBD2 as a possible D gene (5 bases). The length of the CDR3 is 16 residues. Trimming removed 5 bases from V and 0 bases from J, with 14 bases in between. Germline V gene lookup returns CDR1 SGHTA and CDR2 FQGNSA. The CDR3 DNA sequence: TGTGCCAGCAGCGGACTCGGCCTCCGCTCCTACAATGAGCAGTTCTTC. Amino acids: CASSGLGLRSYNEQFF.

V usage is TRBV7-9 and J usage is TRBJ2-1; 8 bases map to TRBD2. Germline V gives CDR1 SEHNR, CDR2 FQNEAQ (reference sequence). CDR3 length equals 16 residues. Germline trimming cut 6 bases from V and 3 bases from J; bases unmatched to any gene: 10. This CDR3 is CASSFEAGANYNEQFF. CDR3 in DNA: TGTGCCAGCAGTTTTGAAGCGGGAGCTAACTACAATGAGCAGTTCTTC. Full variable domain (rest looked up from reference TRBV7-9 and TRBJ2-1): DTGVSQNPRHKITKRGQNVTFRCDPISEHNRLYWYRQTLGQGPEFLTYFQNEAQLEKSRLLSDRFSAERPKGSFSTLEIQRTEQGDSAMYLCASSFEAGANYNEQFFGPGTRLTVL.

In its sample, this clonotype was seen a few times. The V call is TRBV6-1, the J call TRBJ1-1, with D possibly being TRBD1 (5 bases). Trimming took 2 bases from V and 5 from J, leaving 12 bases between them. The length of the CDR3 is 14 residues. Per germline, CDR1 MNHNS and CDR2 SASEGT. The CDR3 spells CASSESGGGTEAFF. CDR3 in DNA: TGTGCCAGCAGTGAATCTGGGGGTGGTACTGAAGCTTTCTTT.

V usage is TRBV21-1 and J usage is TRBJ2-6; TRBD2, as called in the table, went unchecked against the DNA. TRBV21-1 is recorded as a pseudogene. The CDR3 covers 19 residues. CDR3 DNA sequence: TGTGCCAGCAGCAAAGTGGGGGCAAGGGCCCGTTCTGGGGCCAACGTCCTGACTTTC. Residues: CASSKVGARARSGANVLTF.

This rearrangement joins TRBV3-1 to TRBJ1-3; no clear D. Germline CDR1 LGHDT, CDR2 YNNKEL (reference sequence). V lost 7 bases to trimming and J lost 0 bases, with 22 bases between them. The CDR3 length is 18 residues. CDR3 protein: CASNPRGWRINSGNTIYF. CDR3 nucleotides: TGTGCCAGCAACCCCCGCGGGTGGAGAATAAACTCTGGAAACACCATATATTTT.

This chain joins TRBV11-2 and TRBJ2-1, with TRBD2 matching over 14 bases. Germline V gives CDR1 SGHAT, CDR2 FQNNGV. The junction had 5 bases not matched to a gene; V was cut back by 5 bases and J by 11 bases. The CDR3 has 14 residues. The CDR3 spells CASSPGTSGSQQFF. DNA for the CDR3: TGTGCCAGCAGCCCCGGGACTAGCGGGAGCCAGCAGTTCTTC.

This clonotype was counted only a few times. This chain links TRBV5-1 with TRBJ2-3, with TRBD2 identical over 10 bases. This CDR3 contains 16 residues. Germline CDR1 is SGHRS and CDR2 is YFSETQ. V shed 2 bases, J shed 3 bases, and the junction held 6 bases outside the gene matches. CDR3 residues: CASSFGAGGPTDTQYF. CDR3 DNA sequence: TGCGCCAGCAGCTTCGGAGCGGGGGGGCCAACAGATACGCAGTATTTT.

The V and J genes are TRBV20-1 and TRBJ1-2; D is uncertain. The V and J ends lost 0 bases and 5 bases respectively, with 13 bases between them. The CDR3 runs to 14 residues. The V gene's germline CDR1 is DFQATT and CDR2 SNEGSKA (reference sequence). For the CDR3, the DNA is TGCAGTGCTAGAGATCAGAGGGTTCGTTATGGCTACACCTTC. Amino acid sequence: CSARDQRVRYGYTF.

The sample holds a few counts of this clonotype. The chain joins TRBV19 to TRBJ2-6; TRBD1 agrees at 9 bases. The germline gives CDR1 LNHDA, CDR2 SQIVND (reference sequence). Germline trimming cut 8 bases from V and 3 bases from J; bases unmatched to any gene: 11. There are 17 residues in the CDR3. Here the CDR3 DNA reads TGTGCCAGTCACCGGGGACAGGGACCTCTTGGGGCCAACGTCCTGACTTTC. This gives the protein CASHRGQGPLGANVLTF.

This clonotype was seen only a few times. The rearrangement links TRBV14 to TRBJ2-1; TRBD2 matches 14 bases. The CDR3 sequence is 20 residues long. V was pared by 5 bases and J by 2 bases, with 14 bases of the junction left unmatched. Germline V lookup: CDR1 SGHDN, CDR2 FVKESK. The CDR3 DNA reads as TGTGCCAGCAGCTCCTATCAGCGACTAGCGGGAGGGCCTACCTACAATGAGCAGTTCTTC. Translation: CASSSYQRLAGGPTYNEQFF.

V and J are TRBV7-3 and TRBJ1-1; weak D call: TRBD1 (6 bases). Trimming cost V 5 bases and J 4 bases, with 14 bases left between them. The CDR3 is 14 residues long. The germline CDR1 and CDR2 sequences are SGHTA and FQGTGA. CDR3 region: CASSKKGGGTEAFF. CDR3 bases: TGTGCCAGCAGCAAGAAAGGAGGGGGCACTGAAGCTTTCTTT.

In the case of this clonotype: At one end, the junction sequence differs from germline, possibly due to a read error. The rearrangement uses TRBV4-2 and TRBJ1-2; possible D gene TRBD1, 5 bases. This CDR3 contains 17 residues. Germline V gives CDR1 LGHNA, CDR2 YNFKEQ. The CDR3 nucleotides read TGTGCCAGCAACCAAGAAGGGAGAACAGGCCTTAACTATGGCTACACCTTC. Amino acids: CASNQEGRTGLNYGYTF.

This clonotype was seen a handful of times. This chain uses TRBV29-1 with TRBJ2-1; 9 bases fit TRBD2. Germline assignment: CDR1 SQVTM and CDR2 ANQGSEA. This CDR3 spans 16 amino acids. Trimming took 3 bases from V and 8 from J; bases not matched to a gene: 14. The CDR3 DNA is TGCAGCGTTGACCCCCCTGCCAGCGGGAGGCGTGATGAGCAGTTCTTC. This translates into CSVDPPASGRRDEQFF.

The table lists this clonotype with a few counts. The V call is TRBV3-1, the J call TRBJ2-1; weak D call: TRBD2 (5 bases). CDR3 length: 15 amino acids. Germline CDR1 is LGHDT and CDR2 is YNNKEL (reference sequence). V was clipped by 1 base and J by 5 bases, with 12 bases between them. The CDR3 coding sequence is TGTGCCAGCAGCCAAGCAGCGACTACAGACAATGAGCAGTTCTTC. As protein: CASSQAATTDNEQFF.

The rearrangement uses TRBV3-1 and TRBJ2-5; 7 bases align to TRBD1. CDR1 LGHDT and CDR2 YNNKEL come from the germline V gene (reference sequence). The J segment lost 5 bases and the V segment lost 3 bases, leaving 9 bases of the junction unmatched. The CDR3 runs 15 residues. The CDR3 nucleotides are TGTGCCAGCAGCCAGGGGATAGGGGGCCTGGAGACCCAGTACTTC. Encoded protein: CASSQGIGGLETQYF.